Given below is one TCR beta chain in context. Its antigen is not identified. Unmatched junction bases numbered 10, after V lost 6 bases and J lost 9 bases. The CDR3 has 15 amino acids. CDR1 and CDR2 from the germline V gene are MNHEY and SVGAGI. Data came from immunoSEQ multiplex PCR; TCRdb stores just in-frame clones and leaves some out. In the table there are 110,000 to 150,000 clones, more than 80% of which are singletons. The sample comes from a study of T cell responses to AZD1222 COVID-19 vaccine. Whole-study findings and limits: A rise in Spike-specific TCR breadth and depth followed two AZD1222 doses. The repertoires were collected only after the peak T cell response. Baseline serostatus was positive in only a handful of AZD1222 recipients. The donor group comprised mostly white British people and more females; the analysis possibly underestimated clonal diversity.

Specimen: peripheral blood, collected on day 0 of MenACWY control vaccination. The clonotype originates from an adult in good health. The rearrangement joins TRBV6-5 to TRBJ2-1, with 11 bases aligning to TRBD2. The DNA for the CDR3 is TGTGCCAGCAGGACACCGGGACTAGCGGCACCTGAGCAGTTCTTC. It is translated as CASRTPGLAAPEQFF.